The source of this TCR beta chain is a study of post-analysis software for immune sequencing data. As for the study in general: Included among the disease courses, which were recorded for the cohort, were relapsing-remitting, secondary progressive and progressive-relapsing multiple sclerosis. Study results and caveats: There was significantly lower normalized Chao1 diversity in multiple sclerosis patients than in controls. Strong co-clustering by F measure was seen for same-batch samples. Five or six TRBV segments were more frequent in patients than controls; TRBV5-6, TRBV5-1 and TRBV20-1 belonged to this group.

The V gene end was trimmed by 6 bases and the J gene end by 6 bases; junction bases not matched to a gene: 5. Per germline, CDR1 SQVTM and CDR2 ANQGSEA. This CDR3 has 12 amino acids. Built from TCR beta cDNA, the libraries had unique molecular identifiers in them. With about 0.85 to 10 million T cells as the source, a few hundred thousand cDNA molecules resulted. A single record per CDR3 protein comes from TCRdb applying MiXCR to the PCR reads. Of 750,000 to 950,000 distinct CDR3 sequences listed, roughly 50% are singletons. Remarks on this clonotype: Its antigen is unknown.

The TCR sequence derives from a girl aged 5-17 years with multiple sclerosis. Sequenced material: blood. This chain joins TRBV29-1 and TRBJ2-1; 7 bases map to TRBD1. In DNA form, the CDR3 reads TGCAGCGTGCACAGGGGCGGCAATGAGCAGTTCTTC. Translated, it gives CSVHRGGNEQFF.